This entry lists 13 T cell receptor beta chains sequenced from one sample in a study of blood T cell repertoires in COVID-19 (dated by TCRdb to 2019 to 2021). The library relied on the immunoSEQ multiplex PCR assay. TCRdb stores this immuneACCESS table with in-frame sequences only. Part of the clones is absent; in the studies checked, under half of the shortfall reflects unresolved V genes, and no reason is known for the rest. The sample table contains about 140,000 clones; only one count was recorded for about 84% of them. 1.5% to 2% of the sample rests with the top ten. Sequencing was carried out using PBMCs or T cells enriched from blood (not recorded which). These receptors were collected from a woman in her late teens or twenties who had been exposed to COVID-19.

The J gene is TRBJ2-2, the V gene TRBV6-2 or TRBV6-3; 9 positions agree with TRBD2. The CDR3 has 16 amino acids. V trimming: 7 bases; J trimming: 4 bases; junction bases outside the gene matches: 10. The germline gives CDR1 MNHEY, CDR2 SVGEGT. CDR3 nucleotides: TGTGCCAGCACTTATTCCCTAGCGGGGCTCACCGGGGAGCTGTTTTTT. Translating it yields CASTYSLAGLTGELFF.

This sequence joins TRBV10-2 and TRBJ1-2, with 7 nucleotides matching TRBD1. Germline V CDR1 and CDR2: WSHSY, SAAADI. The CDR3 has 14 residues. The trim removed 8 bases at V and 5 bases at J, leaving 11 bases unmatched. The CDR3 sequence is CASGIQGPQYGYTF. DNA of the CDR3: TGCGCCAGCGGGATACAGGGGCCCCAATATGGCTACACCTTC.

The V call is TRBV4-1, the J call TRBJ2-7; possible D gene TRBD2, 6 bases. V was pared by 0 bases and J by 6 bases, with 18 bases between. The germline gives CDR1 MGHRA, CDR2 YSYEKL. This CDR3 spans 16 amino acids. The CDR3 DNA follows: TGCGCCAGCAGCCAAGATCTCGGAGGGACCGCCACCGAGCAGTACTTC. Its translation: CASSQDLGGTATEQYF.

The chain combines TRBV6-2 or TRBV6-3 with TRBJ2-7; TRBD1 matches 10 bases. CDR1 MNHEY and CDR2 SVGEGT come from the germline V gene. CDR3 length: 17 residues. V was clipped by 0 bases and J by 4 bases; unmatched bases: 9. CDR3 sequence: CASSYSATGGMGYEQYF. The CDR3 DNA follows: TGTGCCAGCAGTTACTCTGCGACAGGGGGCATGGGGTACGAGCAGTACTTC.

This rearrangement joins TRBV19 to TRBJ1-2; 9 positions agree with TRBD1. The J segment lost 4 bases and the V segment lost 6 bases, leaving 6 bases of the junction unmatched. The CDR3 runs 14 residues. Germline V gives CDR1 LNHDA, CDR2 SQIVND (reference sequence). CDR3 amino acids: CASRGTGKLYGYTF. In DNA, the CDR3 is TGTGCCAGTAGGGGGACAGGGAAACTCTATGGCTACACCTTC.

The chain has TRBV29-1 and TRBJ2-3, with TRBD2 matching 9 bases. CDR3 size: 15 residues. V was clipped by 8 bases and J by 1 base; unmatched bases: 10. Germline assignment: CDR1 SQVTM and CDR2 ANQGSEA. CDR3 nucleotide sequence: TGCAGCCTACAGGACGGCGGGAGGGGCACAGATACGCAGTATTTT. Protein sequence: CSLQDGGRGTDTQYF.

This clone turned up a few times. The rearrangement joins TRBV6-2 or TRBV6-3 to TRBJ1-2, with D perhaps matching TRBD1 (5 bases). Per the germline V gene, CDR1 is MNHEY and CDR2 is SVGEGT. The CDR3 length is 14 residues. The germline V and J ends were trimmed by 4 bases and 8 bases, with 17 bases remaining between them. The CDR3 here is CASSWQGGLDGYTF. The CDR3 DNA is TGTGCCAGCAGTTGGCAGGGAGGGCTGGACGGCTACACCTTC.

The chain combines TRBV11-2 with TRBJ2-1, with 8 nucleotides matching TRBD2. The germline gives CDR1 SGHAT, CDR2 FQNNGV. V gave up 3 bases and J gave up 0 bases; unmatched junction bases: 4. This CDR3 has 16 residues. In DNA, the CDR3 is TGTGCCAGCAGCTTCGTCAGCGGGAGCTCCTACAATGAGCAGTTCTTC. This sequence encodes CASSFVSGSSYNEQFF.

This clone is deemed medium-sized. The rearrangement links TRBV6-4 to TRBJ2-6, with 7 positions matching TRBD2. There are 17 residues in the CDR3. Germline V gives CDR1 MRHNA, CDR2 SNTAGT. V was pared by 3 bases and J by 0 bases, with 5 bases of the junction left unmatched. The CDR3: CASSEGEGGSGANVLTF. In nucleotides, the CDR3 is TGTGCCAGCAGTGAAGGGGAGGGAGGCTCTGGGGCCAACGTCCTGACTTTC.

The V call is TRBV9, the J call TRBJ2-7; TRBD1 matches 9 bases. The CDR3 extends over 16 amino acids. Germline lookup yields CDR1 SGDLS and CDR2 YYNGEE. J lost 5 bases, V lost 4 bases, and 13 bases had no gene match. CDR3 coding DNA: TGTGCCAGCAGCTCCGACATAGGGGACAGGGTCCACGAGCAGTACTTC. The encoded protein is CASSSDIGDRVHEQYF.

The chain links TRBV4-3 to TRBJ2-3; a weak D match, TRBD2 (6 bases). V shed 3 bases and J shed 5 bases, with 12 bases lying between them. CDR1 LGHNA and CDR2 YSLEER come from the germline V gene. CDR3 length: 14 amino acids. CDR3 nucleotides: TGCGCCAGCAGCCAGGAGTGGGAGGAAGATACGCAGTATTTT. Translation: CASSQEWEEDTQYF.

The V gene is TRBV30, the J gene TRBJ1-3; D not resolved. Per germline, CDR1 GTSNPN and CDR2 SVGIG (reference sequence). V lost 2 bases, J lost 3 bases, and 8 bases lay in between. The CDR3 is 13 amino acids. CDR3 protein: CAWSPASGNTIYF. DNA for the CDR3: TGTGCCTGGAGTCCAGCGAGTGGAAACACCATATATTTT.

The chain links TRBV7-9 to TRBJ1-1; 7 bases map to TRBD1. The trim removed 5 bases at V and 9 bases at J, leaving 15 bases unmatched. The CDR3 spans 15 residues. Germline V gene data show CDR1 as SEHNR and CDR2 as FQNEAQ (reference sequence). This CDR3 is CASSLIARQGEKAFF. The DNA of the CDR3 is TGTGCCAGCAGCCTTATTGCCCGACAGGGAGAGAAAGCTTTCTTT.